Below are 18 T cell receptor beta chains sequenced from a single sample in a study of regulatory T cells in long-lasting Graves disease. Time point in this sample: newly diagnosed GD, antithyroid drugs for less than 3 months. The TCR library was prepared using RNA isolated from PBMCs. Arm-PCR with iRepertoire HTBI primers amplified the CDR3 regions for these TCR beta libraries. TCRdb used MiXCR to reprocess the multiplex PCR reads, holding one entry per CDR3 protein. The data show 300,000 to 400,000 distinct CDR3 sequences, around 16% seen once. The sequencing here drew on peripheral blood mononuclear cells (PBMCs), taken at new diagnosis, from a patient treated with antithyroid drugs. The receptors shown here come from a female donor with Graves disease.

In its sample, this clonotype was seen a few times. The chain uses TRBV5-1 and TRBJ2-7; weak D call: TRBD1 (6 bases). The CDR3 has 15 residues. Germline CDR1 is SGHRS and CDR2 is YFSETQ. V was cut by 2 bases and J by 0 bases, with 12 bases left in between. CDR3 protein: CASSLSTGSSYEQYF. CDR3 nucleotide sequence: TGCGCCAGCAGCTTATCAACAGGGAGCTCCTACGAGCAGTACTTC.

This clonotype was observed at least ten times. The V call is TRBV20-1, the J call TRBJ2-3; possibly TRBD1 or TRBD2 for D (5 bases each). Germline-derived CDR1 and CDR2 are DFQATT and SNEGSKA (reference sequence). The CDR3 extends over 14 amino acids. DNA of the CDR3: TGCAGCACAAATGGGGGAGCTAGCACAGATACGCAGTATTTT. Translating it yields CSTNGGASTDTQYF.

This clonotype has a count of ten or more. This could be a read error, since a much larger clone is one nucleotide away. This sequence joins TRBV30 and TRBJ1-3; no reliable D call. The V and J ends lost 8 bases and 4 bases respectively, with 9 bases between them. The CDR3 totals 11 residues. From germline, CDR1 is GTSNPN and CDR2 SVGIG (reference sequence). In DNA, the CDR3 is TGTGCCCGGATCGGGGGAAACACCATATATTTT. Protein: CARIGGNTIYF.

This clonotype was seen a handful of times. A much larger clonotype is one base distant, so this may be a read error. This chain joins TRBV12-3 or TRBV12-4 and TRBJ1-2; the D is unclear. V was clipped by 4 bases and J by 4 bases, with 16 bases between them. The CDR3 has 15 amino acids. The CDR3: CASSSASRATYGYTF. The CDR3 bases are TGTGCCAGCAGTTCAGCGTCGAGGGCGACCTATGGCTACACCTTC.

This clonotype was detected only a few times. The gene calls are TRBV24-1 and TRBJ2-2; 7 bases line up with TRBD2. CDR3 length equals 16 residues. The germline V gene has CDR1 KGHDR and CDR2 SFDVKD. J was trimmed by 0 bases and V by 2 bases; bases with no gene match: 2. This CDR3 reads CATSDWDYANTGELFF. The CDR3 DNA is TGTGCCACCAGTGATTGGGACTACGCGAACACCGGGGAGCTGTTTTTT.

A word on this clonotype: A much more abundant neighbour one base away suggests this may be a read error. V gene TRBV7-2 combines with J gene TRBJ1-2; D is perhaps TRBD1 (6 bases). V was trimmed by 5 bases and J by 5 bases, leaving 18 bases between them. This CDR3 is 15 amino acids long. Germline V lookup: CDR1 SGHTA, CDR2 FQGNSA. The CDR3 protein is CASSPRGGGLYGYTF. The DNA of the CDR3 is TGTGCCAGCAGCCCCCGAGGGGGGGGGCTTTATGGCTACACCTTC.

This clonotype was seen ten or more times. The V and J genes are TRBV5-1 and TRBJ2-2; possible D gene TRBD1, 6 bases. Trimming left V 4 bases short and J 0 bases short, with 13 bases between. Germline V gene sequence: CDR1 SGHRS, CDR2 YFSETQ. The CDR3 runs 16 residues. The CDR3, as DNA: TGCGCCAGCAGCCTGCCGGGACATGCGAACACCGGGGAGCTGTTTTTT. As protein: CASSLPGHANTGELFF.

This clonotype was detected many times. The V call is TRBV29-1, the J call TRBJ1-1, with no clear D. This CDR3 region has 12 residues. V was trimmed by 4 bases and J by 1 base, leaving 7 bases between them. CDR1 SQVTM and CDR2 ANQGSEA come from the germline V gene. CDR3 bases: TGCAGCGTTGTAGGGCCGAACACTGAAGCTTTCTTT. Amino acids: CSVVGPNTEAFF. The whole variable domain, remainder taken from reference TRBV29-1 and TRBJ1-1, is SAVISQKPSRDICQRGTSLTIQCQVDSQVTMMFWYRQQPGQSLTLIATANQGSEATYESGFVIDKFPISRPNLTFSTLTVSNMSPEDSSIYLCSVVGPNTEAFFGQGTRLTVV.

This chain connects TRBV9 to TRBJ1-2, with 9 nucleotides matching TRBD1. In germline, CDR1 is SGDLS, CDR2 YYNGEE. V lost 4 bases to trimming and J lost 2 bases; unmatched junction nucleotides: 6. The length of the CDR3 is 15 residues. In DNA, the CDR3 is TGTGCCAGCAGCTATGACAGGGGGGGAAACTATGGCTACACCTTC. This gives the protein CASSYDRGGNYGYTF.

This clonotype was recorded many times. The rearrangement uses TRBV7-9 and TRBJ2-7, with 7 bases aligning to TRBD1. Germline values: CDR1 SEHNR, CDR2 FQNEAQ (reference sequence). V was pared by 5 bases and J by 3 bases, with 10 bases of the junction left unmatched. The CDR3 is 15 residues long. The CDR3, as DNA: TGTGCCAGCAGCCTCCTACAGGGGTTCAACTACGAGCAGTACTTC. It encodes CASSLLQGFNYEQYF.

This clonotype has ten or more counts. The J gene is TRBJ2-7, the V gene TRBV6-2 or TRBV6-3; 8 bases line up with TRBD2. With V trimmed by 5 bases and J by 7 bases, 19 bases remained unmatched. CDR1 is MNHEY and CDR2 is SVGEGT in the germline V gene. The CDR3 totals 17 residues. The CDR3: CASSRGTRAPASEEQYF. The DNA of the CDR3 is TGTGCCAGCAGTCGCGGGACTAGAGCCCCCGCTTCTGAGGAGCAGTACTTC.

The chain recombines TRBV20-1 with TRBJ2-7; TRBD1 matches 9 bases. Germline values: CDR1 DFQATT, CDR2 SNEGSKA (reference sequence). Losses at the gene ends were 4 bases for V and 1 base for J; bases not matched to a gene: 11. This CDR3 is 16 amino acids long. The CDR3 region is CSATKEHRGRSYEQYF. The CDR3 DNA follows: TGCAGTGCTACCAAAGAGCACAGGGGGCGATCCTACGAGCAGTACTTC.

The rearrangement links TRBV28 to TRBJ1-4; D remains ambiguous. Germline V CDR1 and CDR2: MDHEN, SYDVKM. The length of the CDR3 is 15 residues. Deletions cut 6 bases from V and 7 bases from J, with 18 bases between. The CDR3 nucleotides read TGTGCCAGCAGCCCGCTGGAGGGAGTGGGTGAAAAACTGTTTTTT. Translating it yields CASSPLEGVGEKLFF.

This clonotype was found many times. The genes are TRBV29-1 and TRBJ2-6; D is ambiguous. Germline assignment: CDR1 SQVTM and CDR2 ANQGSEA. The CDR3 runs 14 residues. V shed 4 bases and J shed 0 bases, with 7 bases lying between them. The CDR3 loop is CSVGVDSGANVLTF. The CDR3 DNA follows: TGCAGCGTTGGAGTGGACTCTGGGGCCAACGTCCTGACTTTC.

In its sample, this clonotype was seen many times. This chain uses TRBV6-1 with TRBJ1-5, with D tentatively TRBD1 (5 bases). This CDR3 region has 16 residues. The V end was cut by 7 bases, the J end by 6 bases, with 22 bases between. From germline, CDR1 is MNHNS and CDR2 SASEGT. The CDR3 region is CASTPLTVRWVQPQHF. In nucleotides, the CDR3 is TGTGCCAGCACCCCCTTGACAGTACGTTGGGTTCAGCCCCAGCATTTT.

In its sample, this clonotype was seen many times. The chain links TRBV27 to TRBJ2-3; 8 positions match TRBD2. The J segment lost 9 bases and the V segment lost 5 bases, leaving 7 bases of the junction unmatched. Germline V gene lookup returns CDR1 MNHEY and CDR2 SMNVEV (reference sequence). This CDR3 contains 13 residues. The CDR3 region has the DNA TGTGCCAGCAGTACCGGACTAGCATGGACGCAGTATTTT. The encoded protein is CASSTGLAWTQYF.

Regarding this clonotype: Given a much more abundant clone one base away, this may be a read error. This chain uses TRBV10-3 with TRBJ2-1, with 12 nucleotides matching TRBD2. In germline, CDR1 is ENHRY, CDR2 SYGVKD. This CDR3 is 18 amino acids long. The ends lost 4 bases at V and 10 bases at J; junction bases unmatched: 17. CDR3 region: CAISASGRAPLIFYEQFF. For the CDR3, the DNA is TGTGCCATCAGTGCTAGCGGGAGGGCCCCACTGATATTTTACGAGCAGTTCTTC.

The sample holds many counts of this clonotype. The rearrangement links TRBV12-5 to TRBJ2-7, with unresolved D. V lost 3 bases, J lost 5 bases, and 11 bases lay in between. In germline, CDR1 is LGHNT, CDR2 FRNRAP. The CDR3 spans 13 residues. For the CDR3, the DNA is TGTGCTAGTGGTTTAAGTACGTGGGACGAGCAGTACTTC. Its translation: CASGLSTWDEQYF.